This T cell receptor (beta chain) was documented in a study of T cell changes during pregnancy in multiple sclerosis (dated by TCRdb to about 2019). Turning to the overall study: In women with multiple sclerosis, the researchers looked at how the T cell repertoire shifted as pregnancy progressed.

The library relied on the immunoSEQ multiplex PCR assay. This immuneACCESS table, as held by TCRdb, lists in-frame sequences with V and J called but not all clones. Of the missing ones, under half trace to an unresolved V gene in checked studies; the others have no known cause. In this sample the table shows 90,000 to 95,000 clones, roughly 93% of which occur a single time. The ten most abundant clones make up around 4% of the sample. Notes on this clone: This clone's antigen is unknown. No quality values exist for individual bases; no much larger clone is one base distant.

The CDR3, cysteine through phenylalanine, is 13 amino acids long. This entry keeps only the CDR3 DNA: 39 bases, framed from base 1. Deletion took 5 bases off V and 4 bases off J, with a span of 11 bases between the germline ends. The germline V gene yields SGHTA for CDR1 and FQGTGA for CDR2. This receptor was identified in a female donor with multiple sclerosis, enrolled in a pregnancy study. The V gene is TRBV7-3 and the J gene is TRBJ1-2, and TRBD1 may be the D gene, going by 5 matching bases. Source: peripheral blood, taken in the first trimester of pregnancy. The CDR3 protein is CASSNGGGYGYTF. The DNA sequence is TGTGCCAGCAGCAATGGGGGAGGCTATGGCTACACCTTC.